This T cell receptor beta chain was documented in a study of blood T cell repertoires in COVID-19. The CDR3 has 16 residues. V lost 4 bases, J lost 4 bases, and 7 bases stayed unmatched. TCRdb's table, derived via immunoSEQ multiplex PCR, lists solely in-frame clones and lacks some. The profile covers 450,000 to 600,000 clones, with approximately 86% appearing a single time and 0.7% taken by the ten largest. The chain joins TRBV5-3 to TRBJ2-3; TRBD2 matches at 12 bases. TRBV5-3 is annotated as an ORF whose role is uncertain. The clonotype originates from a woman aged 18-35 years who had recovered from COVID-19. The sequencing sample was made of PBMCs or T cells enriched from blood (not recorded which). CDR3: CARSLPSGGAADTQYF. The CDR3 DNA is TGTGCCAGAAGCCTACCTAGCGGGGGGGCCGCAGATACGCAGTATTTT.